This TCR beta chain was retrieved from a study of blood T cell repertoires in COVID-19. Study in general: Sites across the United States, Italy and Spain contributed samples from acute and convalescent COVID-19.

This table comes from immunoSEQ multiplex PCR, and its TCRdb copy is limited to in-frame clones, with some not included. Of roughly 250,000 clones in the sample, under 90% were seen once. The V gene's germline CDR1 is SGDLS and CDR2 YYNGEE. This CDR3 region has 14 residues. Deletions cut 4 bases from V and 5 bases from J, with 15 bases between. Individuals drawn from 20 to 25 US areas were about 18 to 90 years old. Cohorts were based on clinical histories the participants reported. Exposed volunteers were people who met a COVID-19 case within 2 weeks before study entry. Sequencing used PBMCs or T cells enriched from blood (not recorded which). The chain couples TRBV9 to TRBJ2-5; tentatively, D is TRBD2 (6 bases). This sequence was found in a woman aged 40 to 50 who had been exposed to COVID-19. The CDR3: CASSPGGGTETQYF. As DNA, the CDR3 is TGTGCCAGCAGCCCCGGGGGAGGAACCGAGACCCAGTACTTC.